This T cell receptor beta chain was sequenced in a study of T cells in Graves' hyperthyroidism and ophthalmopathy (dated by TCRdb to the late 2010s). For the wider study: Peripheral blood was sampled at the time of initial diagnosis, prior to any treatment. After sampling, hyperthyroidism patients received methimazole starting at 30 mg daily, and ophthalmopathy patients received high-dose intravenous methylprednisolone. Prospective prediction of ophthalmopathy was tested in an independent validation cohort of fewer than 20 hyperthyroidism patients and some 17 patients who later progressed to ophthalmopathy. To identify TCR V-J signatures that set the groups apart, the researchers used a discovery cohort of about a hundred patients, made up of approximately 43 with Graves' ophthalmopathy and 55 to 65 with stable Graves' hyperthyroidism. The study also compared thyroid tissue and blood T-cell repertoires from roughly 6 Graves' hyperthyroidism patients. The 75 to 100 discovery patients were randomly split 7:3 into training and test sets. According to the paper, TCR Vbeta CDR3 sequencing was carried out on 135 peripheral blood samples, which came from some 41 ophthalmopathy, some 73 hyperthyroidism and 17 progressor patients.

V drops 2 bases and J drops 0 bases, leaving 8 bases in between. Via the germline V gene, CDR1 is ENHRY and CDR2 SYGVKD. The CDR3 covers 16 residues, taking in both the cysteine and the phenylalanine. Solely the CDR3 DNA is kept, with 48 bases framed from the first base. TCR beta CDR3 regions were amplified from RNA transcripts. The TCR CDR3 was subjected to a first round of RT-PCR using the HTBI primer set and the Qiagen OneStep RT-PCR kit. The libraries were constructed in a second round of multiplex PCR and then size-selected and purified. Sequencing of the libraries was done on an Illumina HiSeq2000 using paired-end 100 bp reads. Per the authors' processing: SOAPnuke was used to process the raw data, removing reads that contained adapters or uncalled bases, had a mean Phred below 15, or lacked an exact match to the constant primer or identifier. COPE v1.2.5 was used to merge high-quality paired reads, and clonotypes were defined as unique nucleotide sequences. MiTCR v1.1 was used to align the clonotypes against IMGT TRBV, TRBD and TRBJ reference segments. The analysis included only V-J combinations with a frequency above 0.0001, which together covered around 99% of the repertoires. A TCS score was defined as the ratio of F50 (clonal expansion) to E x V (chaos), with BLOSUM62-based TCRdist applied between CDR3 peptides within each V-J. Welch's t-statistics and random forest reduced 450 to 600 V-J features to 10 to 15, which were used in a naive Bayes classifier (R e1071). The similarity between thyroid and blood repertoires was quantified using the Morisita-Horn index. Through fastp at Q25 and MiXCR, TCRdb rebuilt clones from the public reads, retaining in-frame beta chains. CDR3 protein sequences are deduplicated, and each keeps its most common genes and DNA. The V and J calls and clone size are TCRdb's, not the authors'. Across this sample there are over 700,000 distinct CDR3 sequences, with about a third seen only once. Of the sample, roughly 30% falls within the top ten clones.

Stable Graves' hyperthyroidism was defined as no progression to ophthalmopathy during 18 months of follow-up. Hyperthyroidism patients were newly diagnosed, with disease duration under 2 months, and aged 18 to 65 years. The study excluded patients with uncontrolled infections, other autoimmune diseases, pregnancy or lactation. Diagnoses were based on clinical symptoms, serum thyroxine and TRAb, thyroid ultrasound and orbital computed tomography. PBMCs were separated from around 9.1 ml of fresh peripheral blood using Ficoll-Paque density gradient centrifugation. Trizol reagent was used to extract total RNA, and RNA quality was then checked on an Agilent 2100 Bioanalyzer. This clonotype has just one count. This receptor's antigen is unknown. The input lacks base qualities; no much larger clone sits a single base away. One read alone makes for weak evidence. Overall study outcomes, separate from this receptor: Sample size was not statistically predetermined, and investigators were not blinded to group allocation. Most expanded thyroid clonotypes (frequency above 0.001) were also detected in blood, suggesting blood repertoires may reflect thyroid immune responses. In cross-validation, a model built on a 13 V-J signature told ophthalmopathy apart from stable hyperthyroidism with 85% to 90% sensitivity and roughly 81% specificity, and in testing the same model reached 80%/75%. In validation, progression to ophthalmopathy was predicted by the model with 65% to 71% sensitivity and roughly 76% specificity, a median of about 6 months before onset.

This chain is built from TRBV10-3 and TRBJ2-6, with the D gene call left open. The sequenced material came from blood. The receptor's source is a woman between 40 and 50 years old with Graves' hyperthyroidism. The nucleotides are TGTGCCATCAGTGAGAAAGTGGACTCTGGGGCCAACGTCCTGACTTTC. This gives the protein CAISEKVDSGANVLTF.